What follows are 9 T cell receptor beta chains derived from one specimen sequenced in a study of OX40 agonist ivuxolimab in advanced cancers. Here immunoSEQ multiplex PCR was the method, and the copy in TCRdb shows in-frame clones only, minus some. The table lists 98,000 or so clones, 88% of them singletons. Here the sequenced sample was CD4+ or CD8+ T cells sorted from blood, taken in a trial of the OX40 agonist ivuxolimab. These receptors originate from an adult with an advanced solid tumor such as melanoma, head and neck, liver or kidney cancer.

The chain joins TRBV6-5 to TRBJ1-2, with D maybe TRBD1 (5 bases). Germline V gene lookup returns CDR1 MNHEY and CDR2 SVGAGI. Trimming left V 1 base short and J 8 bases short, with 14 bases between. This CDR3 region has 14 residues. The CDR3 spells CASSYFGAKDGYTF. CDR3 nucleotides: TGTGCCAGCAGTTACTTTGGGGCCAAGGACGGCTACACCTTC.

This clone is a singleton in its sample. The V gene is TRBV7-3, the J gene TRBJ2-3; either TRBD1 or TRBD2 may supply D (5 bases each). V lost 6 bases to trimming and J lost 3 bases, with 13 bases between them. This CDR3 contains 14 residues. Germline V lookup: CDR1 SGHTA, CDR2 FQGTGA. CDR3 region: CASSSGPGTDTQYF. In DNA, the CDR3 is TGTGCCAGCAGTTCGGGACCCGGGACAGATACGCAGTATTTT.

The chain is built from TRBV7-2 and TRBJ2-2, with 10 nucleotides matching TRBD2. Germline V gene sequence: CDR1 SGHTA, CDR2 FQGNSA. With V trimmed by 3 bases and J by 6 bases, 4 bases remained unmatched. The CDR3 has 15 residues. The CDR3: CASSLRGTSAGELFF. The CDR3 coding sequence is TGTGCCAGCAGCTTGCGAGGGACTAGCGCCGGGGAGCTGTTTTTT.

CDR3 nucleotide sequence: TGTGCCAGCAGACGGGGGTCCCTCGACTCACCCCTCCACTTT. This gives the protein CASRRGSLDSPLHF. J is TRBJ1-6 and V is TRBV6-5; D may be TRBD1 (5 bases). The V gene's germline CDR1 is MNHEY and CDR2 SVGAGI. CDR3 length: 14 amino acids. Between the trimmed V and J ends, which lost 6 bases and 10 bases, there was a span of 16 bases.

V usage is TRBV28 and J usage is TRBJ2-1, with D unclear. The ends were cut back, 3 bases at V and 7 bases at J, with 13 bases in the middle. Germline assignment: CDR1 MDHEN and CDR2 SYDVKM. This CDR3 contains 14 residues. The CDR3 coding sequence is TGTGCCAGCAGTTTGCCGTCACCGACAAATGAGCAGTTCTTC. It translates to CASSLPSPTNEQFF.

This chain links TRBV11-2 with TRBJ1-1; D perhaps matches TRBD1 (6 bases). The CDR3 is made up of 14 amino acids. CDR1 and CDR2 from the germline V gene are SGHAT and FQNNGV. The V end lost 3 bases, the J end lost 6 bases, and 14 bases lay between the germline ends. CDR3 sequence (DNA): TGTGCCAGCAGCTTCCTACAGGGTTCTGCTGAAGCTTTCTTT. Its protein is CASSFLQGSAEAFF.

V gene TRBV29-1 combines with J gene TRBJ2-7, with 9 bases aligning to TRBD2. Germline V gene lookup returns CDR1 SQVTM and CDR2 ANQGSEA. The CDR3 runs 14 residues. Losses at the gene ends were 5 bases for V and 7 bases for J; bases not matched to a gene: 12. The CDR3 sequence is CSVLISGSSGEQYF. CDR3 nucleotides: TGCAGCGTTTTGATTAGCGGGAGTTCAGGGGAGCAGTACTTC.

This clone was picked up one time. The CDR3 sequence is CASRRGDRTPYEQYV. CDR3 nucleotide sequence: TGTGCCAGCAGGAGAGGGGACCGTACTCCGTACGAGCAGTACGTC. V and J are TRBV21-1 and TRBJ2-7. TRBV21-1 is a known pseudogene. This CDR3 has 15 amino acids.

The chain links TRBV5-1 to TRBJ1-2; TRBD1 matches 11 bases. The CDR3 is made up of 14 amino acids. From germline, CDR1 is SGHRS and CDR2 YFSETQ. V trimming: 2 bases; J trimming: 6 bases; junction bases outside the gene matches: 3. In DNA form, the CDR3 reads TGCGCCAGCAGCTTAGGGGACAGGGGGGATGGCTACACCTTC. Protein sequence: CASSLGDRGDGYTF.